The entry below gives a single T cell receptor (beta chain) sequence along with its context. Its matching antigen is unknown. The data stem from a study of T cell repertoires in cytomegalovirus infection. Study information: CMV epitopes that were recently identified and HLA-C-restricted were used alongside well-studied HLA-B-restricted ones. Both CMV infection and a matching HLA type were indicated by public TCR beta signatures. Study results and caveats: CMV carriers with the relevant HLA were identified by cumulative public TCR beta family frequency. Ex vivo responses were dominated by HLA-C-restricted CMV-specific TCR beta clonotypes.

After removal of 5 bases from V and 3 bases from J, the junction contained 5 bases not matched to a gene. Germline CDR1 is MRHNA and CDR2 is SNTAGT. The CDR3 is 15 residues long. TCRdb used MiXCR to reprocess the reads, holding one entry per CDR3 protein. The profile covers about 140,000 distinct CDR3 sequences, with around 32% appearing a single time and around 50% taken by the ten largest. The rearrangement joins TRBV6-4 to TRBJ2-1; 9 nucleotides line up with TRBD2. Sequenced here: CD8+ T cells from cultured PBMCs, sampled from culture after CMV antigen stimulation. The sequence came from a human donor in good health (CMV status not recorded). Some clones in this sample may be carry-over from other donors' samples. CDR3 DNA: TGTGCCAGCAGTAGCGGGGGGTACAGCTACAATGAGCAGTTCTTC. Encoded protein: CASSSGGYSYNEQFF.